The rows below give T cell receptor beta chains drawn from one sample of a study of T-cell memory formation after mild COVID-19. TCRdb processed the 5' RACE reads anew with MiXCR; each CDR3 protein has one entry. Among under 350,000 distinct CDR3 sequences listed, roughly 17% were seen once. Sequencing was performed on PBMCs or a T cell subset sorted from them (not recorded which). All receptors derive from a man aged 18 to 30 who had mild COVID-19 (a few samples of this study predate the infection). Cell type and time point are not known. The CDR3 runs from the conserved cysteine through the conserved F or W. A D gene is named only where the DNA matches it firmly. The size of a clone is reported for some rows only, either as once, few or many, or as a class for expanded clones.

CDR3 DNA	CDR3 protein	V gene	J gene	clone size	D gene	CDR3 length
TGCGCCAGCAGCCGTGGGACAGGGGTGAACTCTGGGGCCAACGTCCTGACTTTC	CASSRGTGVNSGANVLTF	TRBV5-1	TRBJ2-6	many	TRBD1	18
TGTGCCTGGAGTGTGATAGGGGGCAGCACAGATACGCAGTATTTT	CAWSVIGGSTDTQYF	TRBV30	TRBJ2-3	few	TRBD1	15
TGCAGTGCCCACTTGGGGGATACGCAGTATTTT	CSAHLGDTQYF	TRBV20-1	TRBJ2-3	few	.	11
TGTGCCAGCAGCTTGGAAGGGCAACAGGGGGCGCGGGGCTACACCTTC	CASSLEGQQGARGYTF	TRBV5-4	TRBJ1-2	few	TRBD1	16
TGCAGCGTCGGAGCGACAGGGGACCCTAACTATGGCTACACCTTC	CSVGATGDPNYGYTF	TRBV29-1	TRBJ1-2	few	TRBD1	15
TGTGCCAGCAGTTTAGGGACGGTGGGGGATACGCAGTATTTT	CASSLGTVGDTQYF	TRBV12-3/TRBV12-4	TRBJ2-3	.	.	14
TGTGCCAGCAGCTTAGTCGGTAGCGGCTTAGGGGATACGCAGTATTTT	CASSLVGSGLGDTQYF	TRBV7-9	TRBJ2-3	.	.	16
TGCAGCGGATGGACCCCTCGGGAGCAGTACTTC	CSGWTPREQYF	TRBV29-1	TRBJ2-7	few	.	11
TGTGCCAGCAGCCAAGATTACGGCTTGAGTTCACCCCTCCACTTT	CASSQDYGLSSPLHF	TRBV3-1	TRBJ1-6	.	.	15
TGTGCCAGCAGCCCCTACAGGTGCCGGGAGACCCAGTACTTC	CASSPYRCRETQYF	TRBV9	TRBJ2-5	.	.	14
TGCGCCACCTCGCGACAGGCCTCCTCCTACGAGCAGTACTTC	CATSRQASSYEQYF	TRBV5-1	TRBJ2-7	many	.	14
TGTGCCAGCAGTTTTAGGCGGACCTACAATGAGCAGTTCTTC	CASSFRRTYNEQFF	TRBV12-3/TRBV12-4	TRBJ2-1	many	.	14
TGTGCCTGGAGTGTCCAGGGAGGCCAGCCCCAGCATTTT	CAWSVQGGQPQHF	TRBV30	TRBJ1-5	.	.	13
TGCGCCAGCAGCTGGGGGACAGCCGCTAACTATGGCTACACCTTC	CASSWGTAANYGYTF	TRBV5-1	TRBJ1-2	few	TRBD1	15
TGTGCCAGCAGCTTGCGGGGCCTTTCCTACGAGCAGTACTTC	CASSLRGLSYEQYF	TRBV13	TRBJ2-7	.	.	14
TGCGCCAGCAGCCCAGGGGACAGGTCCTACAATGAGCAGTTCTTC	CASSPGDRSYNEQFF	TRBV5-1	TRBJ2-1	few	TRBD1	15
TGTGCCAGCAGCTTGGCGGGGGGCCCCCCTTTGATGTTTTTT	CASSLAGGPPLMFF	TRBV7-2	TRBJ2-2	many	TRBD2	14
TGTGCCAGCAGTACGCGCTCCGGGACAGGTTTTACAGATACGCAGTATTTT	CASSTRSGTGFTDTQYF	TRBV12-3/TRBV12-4	TRBJ2-3	.	TRBD1	17
TGCAGCGTTGGTTTTGGTCTGGAGACCCAGTACTTC	CSVGFGLETQYF	TRBV29-1	TRBJ2-5	.	.	12
TGTGCCAGCAGTAGTCTAGCGGGGGGAATTTACGAGCAGTACTTC	CASSSLAGGIYEQYF	TRBV6-5	TRBJ2-7	.	TRBD2	15
TGCGCCAGCAGCTTTAGCGGGGATGCCACAGATACGCAGTATTTT	CASSFSGDATDTQYF	TRBV5-1	TRBJ2-3	few	TRBD2	15
TGTGCCAGCGCAGAAAAAGAGACCCAGTACTTC	CASAEKETQYF	TRBV12-3/TRBV12-4	TRBJ2-5	many	.	11
TGTGCCAGCAGCGTTGGACAGGGAAGCGCGTATAATTCACCCCTCCACTTT	CASSVGQGSAYNSPLHF	TRBV9	TRBJ1-6	few	TRBD1	17
TGCGCCAGCAGCTCAGTCCAGGGCCAGGAAAAACTGTTTTTT	CASSSVQGQEKLFF	TRBV5-1	TRBJ1-4	.	.	14